The clone carrying this T cell receptor (beta chain) occurred a few times. The V end lost 3 bases, the J end lost 5 bases, and 9 bases lay between the germline ends. This CDR3 comprises 12 residues. CDR1 is SGDLS and CDR2 is YYNGEE in the germline V gene. Original processing notes: By means of reference gene primer amplification, nucleated cell counts were estimated. Generated by immunoSEQ multiplex PCR, the TCRdb table keeps only in-frame clones and is missing some. The D gene and trimming were derived from the DNA, and the V and J assignments and clone size from that table. This table holds under 85,000 clones, roughly 86% found once. The data derive from a study of blood T cell repertoires in COVID-19. About the study: Italy, Spain and the United States were the sources of the convalescent and acute COVID-19 samples. T cells, B-cell-depleted T cells, or PBMCs provided the cDNA or gDNA that served as material.

This TCR was sampled from a human donor in a cohort sampled during active COVID-19. The rearrangement joins TRBV9 to TRBJ2-7, with a tentative D call TRBD1 (5 bases). The specimen was peripheral blood. For the CDR3, the DNA is TGTGCCAGCAGCGACCCCAGGGACGAGCAGTACTTC. It yields the protein CASSDPRDEQYF.